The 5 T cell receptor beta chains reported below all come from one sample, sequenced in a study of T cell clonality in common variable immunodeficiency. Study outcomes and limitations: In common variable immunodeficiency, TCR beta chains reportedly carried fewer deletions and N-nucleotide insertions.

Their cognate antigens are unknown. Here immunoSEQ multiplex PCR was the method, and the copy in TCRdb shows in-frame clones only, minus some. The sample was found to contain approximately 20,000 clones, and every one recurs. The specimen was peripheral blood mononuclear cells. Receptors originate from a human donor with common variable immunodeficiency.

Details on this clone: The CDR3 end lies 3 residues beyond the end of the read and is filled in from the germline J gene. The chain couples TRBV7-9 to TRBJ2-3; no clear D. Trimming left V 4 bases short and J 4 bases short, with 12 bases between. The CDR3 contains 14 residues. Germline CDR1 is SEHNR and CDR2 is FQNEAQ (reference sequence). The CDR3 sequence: CASSSLSVPDTQYF. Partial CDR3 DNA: TGTGCCAGCAGCTCACTTAGTGTACCAGATACG.

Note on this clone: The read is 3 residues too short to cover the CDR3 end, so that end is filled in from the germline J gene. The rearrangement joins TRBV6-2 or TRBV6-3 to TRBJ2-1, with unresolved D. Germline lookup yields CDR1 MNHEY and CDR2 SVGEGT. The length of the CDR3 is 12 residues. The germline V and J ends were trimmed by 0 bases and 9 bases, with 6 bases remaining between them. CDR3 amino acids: CASSYSLIEQFF. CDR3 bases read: TGTGCCAGCAGTTACTCCTTAATTGAG.

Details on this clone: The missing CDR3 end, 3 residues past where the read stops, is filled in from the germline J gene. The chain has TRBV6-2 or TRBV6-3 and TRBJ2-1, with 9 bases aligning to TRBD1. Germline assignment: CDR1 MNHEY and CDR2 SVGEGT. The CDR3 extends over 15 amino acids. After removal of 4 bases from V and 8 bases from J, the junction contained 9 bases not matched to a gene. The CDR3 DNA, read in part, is TGTGCCAGCAGTTCCGCCGGGACAGGGAGCGATGAG. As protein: CASSSAGTGSDE. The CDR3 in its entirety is CASSSAGTGSDEQFF.

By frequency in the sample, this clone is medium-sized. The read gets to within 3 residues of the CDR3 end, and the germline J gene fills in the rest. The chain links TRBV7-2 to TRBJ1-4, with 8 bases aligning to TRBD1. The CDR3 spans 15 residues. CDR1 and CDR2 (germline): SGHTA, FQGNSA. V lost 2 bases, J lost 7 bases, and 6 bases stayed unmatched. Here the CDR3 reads CASSLYGTGGEKLFF. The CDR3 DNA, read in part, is TGTGCCAGCAGCTTATATGGGACAGGTGGTGAAAAA. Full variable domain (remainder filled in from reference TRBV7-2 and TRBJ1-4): GAGVSQSPSNKVTEKGKDVELRCDPISGHTALYWYRQSLGQGLEFLIYFQGNSAPDKSGLPSDRFSAERTGGSVSTLTIQRTQQEDSAVYLCASSLYGTGGEKLFFGSGTQLSVL.

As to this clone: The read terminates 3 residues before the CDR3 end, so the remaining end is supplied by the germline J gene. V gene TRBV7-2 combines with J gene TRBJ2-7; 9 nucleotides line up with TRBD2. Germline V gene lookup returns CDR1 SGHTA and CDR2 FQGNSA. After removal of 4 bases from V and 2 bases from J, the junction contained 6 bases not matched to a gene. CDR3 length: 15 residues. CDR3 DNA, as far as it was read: TGTGCCAGCAGCTCGGGACTAGCTGAACCCTACGAG. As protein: CASSSGLAEPYE. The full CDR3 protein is CASSSGLAEPYEQYF.